The 27 T cell receptor beta chains reported below all come from one sample, sequenced in a study of blood T cell repertoires in COVID-19. This table comes from immunoSEQ multiplex PCR, and its TCRdb copy is limited to in-frame clones, with some not included. The sample has about 240,000 clones, about 80% seen once; the top ten hold approximately 4%. Sequencing was performed on PBMCs or T cells enriched from blood (not recorded which). These receptors came from a middle-aged woman who had been exposed to COVID-19.

The V call is TRBV5-1, the J call TRBJ1-6; the match to TRBD1 covers 8 bases. This CDR3 is 16 amino acids long. Germline CDR1 SGHRS, CDR2 YFSETQ. Unmatched junction bases numbered 3, after V lost 4 bases and J lost 0 bases. In DNA form, the CDR3 reads TGCGCCAGCAGCGAGGGGACAGGCTCCTATAATTCACCCCTCCACTTT. Its translation is CASSEGTGSYNSPLHF.

Of note for this clone: Other DNA sequences in this specimen translate into the identical CDR3. This chain joins TRBV6-5 and TRBJ1-2, with a tentative D call TRBD1 (5 bases). V gave up 5 bases and J gave up 4 bases, with 11 bases separating them. The CDR3 totals 13 residues. The V gene's germline CDR1 is MNHEY and CDR2 SVGAGI. CDR3 protein: CASSPRGIYGYTF. In DNA, the CDR3 is TGTGCCAGCAGTCCCCGGGGGATCTATGGCTACACCTTC.

The chain joins TRBV29-1 to TRBJ1-1; tentatively, D is TRBD1 (5 bases). Germline V lookup: CDR1 SQVTM, CDR2 ANQGSEA. Deletions cut 4 bases from V and 4 bases from J, with 19 bases between. The CDR3 runs 15 residues. Here the CDR3 DNA reads TGCAGCGTTGGCAAGGGAAGTTTTAGGGGCACTGAAGCTTTCTTT. Protein: CSVGKGSFRGTEAFF.

The chain joins TRBV7-2 to TRBJ2-3; D remains unclear. Trimming shortened V by 4 bases and J by 2 bases, and 13 bases separated the two germline ends. Per germline, CDR1 SGHTA and CDR2 FQGNSA. The CDR3 sequence is 15 residues long. The CDR3 DNA reads TGTGCCAGCAGCTCACTGGGCCACGACACAGATACGCAGTATTTT. Encoded protein: CASSSLGHDTDTQYF.

A single count supports this clone. The rearrangement uses TRBV7-9 and TRBJ2-7; perhaps TRBD2 as D (5 bases). The CDR3 runs 15 residues. The germline V gene has CDR1 SEHNR and CDR2 FQNEAQ (reference sequence). V was trimmed by 4 bases and J by 7 bases, leaving 20 bases between them. The CDR3 DNA follows: TGTGCCAGCAGCTCCTCGTCAGGACCACGGGAAGAGCAGTACTTC. It yields the protein CASSSSSGPREEQYF.

This rearrangement joins TRBV7-9 to TRBJ2-3; 8 nucleotides line up with TRBD1. V lost 5 bases, J lost 5 bases, and 9 bases stayed unmatched. Germline V gene sequence: CDR1 SEHNR, CDR2 FQNEAQ (reference sequence). The CDR3 extends over 15 amino acids. DNA of the CDR3: TGTGCCAGCAGCCCTGAGGGACAGGCCGGAGATACGCAGTATTTT. This gives the protein CASSPEGQAGDTQYF.

This clone was counted only a few times. The chain uses TRBV7-3 and TRBJ1-2; D not resolved. Germline CDR1 reads SGHTA; CDR2 reads FQGTGA. V was shortened by 5 bases and J by 3 bases, with 13 bases between the two germline ends. The CDR3 consists of 14 residues. CDR3 bases: TGTGCCAGCAGCATCCGGGCGGAGGACTATGGCTACACCTTC. This codes for CASSIRAEDYGYTF.

The sample holds one count of this clone. The V and J genes are TRBV11-2 and TRBJ2-3, with TRBD1 matching over 9 bases. V gave up 1 base and J gave up 4 bases; unmatched junction bases: 3. The CDR3 runs 15 residues. Germline-derived CDR1 and CDR2 are SGHAT and FQNNGV. This CDR3 is CASSLGRTGADTQYF. CDR3 nucleotide sequence: TGTGCCAGCAGCTTAGGGAGGACAGGGGCAGATACGCAGTATTTT.

The CDR3 nucleotides are TGTGCCAGCAGCCTAACAGGGTATGAGCAGTTCTTC. It encodes CASSLTGYEQFF. The chain carries TRBV7-9 and TRBJ2-1; maybe TRBD1 (6 bases). The length of the CDR3 is 12 residues. V was clipped by 5 bases and J by 8 bases, with 10 bases between them. CDR1 is SEHNR and CDR2 is FQNEAQ in the germline V gene (reference sequence).

To note about this clone: This could be a read error, since a much larger clone is one nucleotide away. J is TRBJ1-2 and V is TRBV14; no clear D. CDR3 length: 12 amino acids. The V gene's germline CDR1 is SGHDN and CDR2 FVKESK. Trimming removed 0 bases at V and 6 bases at J, with 5 bases between. CDR3 DNA: TGTGCCAGCAGCCAAGATCAGAATGGCTACACCTTC. Residues: CASSQDQNGYTF.

There are a few counts of this clone. This chain uses TRBV7-9 with TRBJ1-2; TRBD1 is a possible D gene (5 bases). Trimming left V 2 bases short and J 4 bases short, with 14 bases between. This CDR3 is built from 15 residues. CDR1 SEHNR and CDR2 FQNEAQ come from the germline V gene (reference sequence). CDR3 sequence: CASSLRRGPTYGYTF. The CDR3 DNA reads as TGTGCCAGCAGCTTACGGAGGGGTCCGACCTATGGCTACACCTTC.

The genes are TRBV4-2 and TRBJ2-1, with 9 nucleotides matching TRBD2. Germline assignment: CDR1 LGHNA and CDR2 YNFKEQ. Trimming took 0 bases from V and 4 from J; bases not matched to a gene: 4. The CDR3 has 16 amino acids. DNA for the CDR3: TGTGCCAGCAGCCAAGAAGCTAGCGGGGCTTACAATGAGCAGTTCTTC. Translation gives CASSQEASGAYNEQFF.

Regarding this clone: This CDR3 is also generated by other DNA sequences in the sample. The gene calls are TRBV3-1 (or the pseudogene TRBV3-2) and TRBJ1-1, with D unclear. The CDR3 is 11 residues long. V was cut by 3 bases and J by 6 bases, with 5 bases left in between. Germline V lookup: CDR1 LGHDT, CDR2 YNNKEL (reference sequence). CDR3 loop: CASSQSAEAFF. CDR3 sequence (DNA): TGTGCCAGCAGCCAGAGCGCTGAAGCTTTCTTT.

The J gene is TRBJ1-2, the V gene TRBV19; 11 bases align to TRBD1. The CDR3 has 15 residues. The germline V gene has CDR1 LNHDA and CDR2 SQIVND (reference sequence). Trimming at V came to 4 bases and at J to 6 bases, leaving 7 bases not matched to a gene. CDR3 sequence: CASSTSGTGGDGYTF. Written as DNA, the CDR3 is TGTGCCAGTAGTACGTCTGGGACAGGGGGGGATGGCTACACCTTC.

This clone was recorded only once. The chain employs TRBV3-1 (or the pseudogene TRBV3-2) and TRBJ1-2; D is ambiguous. CDR3 length: 19 amino acids. Trimming pared 5 bases from V and 0 bases from J, leaving 25 bases between. Looked up from germline, CDR1 is LGHDT and CDR2 is YNNKEL (reference sequence). The CDR3 DNA reads TGTGCCAGCAGCTCCTCCCCCGCCCCATCTACCCTCGCTAACTATGGCTACACCTTC. Its translation is CASSSSPAPSTLANYGYTF.

The CDR3 loop is CASSIGRTAYGYTF. The CDR3 DNA reads TGTGCCAGTAGTATAGGTAGAACAGCCTATGGCTACACCTTC. The gene calls are TRBV19 and TRBJ1-2, with D unclear. This CDR3 comprises 14 residues. The V gene's germline CDR1 is LNHDA and CDR2 SQIVND (reference sequence). V was shortened by 1 base and J by 4 bases, with 10 bases between the two germline ends.

The chain uses TRBV7-8 and TRBJ2-1, with D uncertain. The germline CDR1 and CDR2 sequences are SGHVS and FQNEAQ. Trimming stripped 5 bases from V and 4 bases from J, with 9 bases between. This CDR3 spans 13 amino acids. The CDR3 loop reads CASSRPGYNEQFF. CDR3 sequence (DNA): TGTGCCAGCAGCCGGCCGGGTTACAATGAGCAGTTCTTC.

V and J are TRBV10-2 and TRBJ2-5, with 11 bases aligning to TRBD2. Germline lookup yields CDR1 WSHSY and CDR2 SAAADI. Unmatched junction bases numbered 13, after V lost 8 bases and J lost 5 bases. This CDR3 is 16 amino acids long. The CDR3 sequence: CASATQGLADAETQYF. The CDR3 DNA reads TGCGCCAGCGCAACTCAGGGACTAGCGGACGCGGAGACCCAGTACTTC.

Details on this clone: One end of the junction varies from germline; a read error may be responsible. The sample carries other DNA sequences with the same CDR3. This chain links TRBV24-1 with TRBJ1-2; the D gene is possibly TRBD1 (6 bases). Per the germline V gene, CDR1 is KGHDR and CDR2 is SFDVKD. The CDR3 is 16 amino acids. The CDR3 reads CATSAPSPQGTRGYTF. The CDR3 coding sequence is TGTGCCACCAGTGCCCCATCCCCACAGGGAACAAGAGGCTATACCTTC.

The chain uses TRBV25-1 and TRBJ2-6; D possibly corresponds to TRBD1 (5 bases). Germline V gene sequence: CDR1 MGHDK, CDR2 SYGVNS. V dropped 5 bases and J dropped 4 bases, with 18 bases sitting between them. The CDR3 is made up of 17 amino acids. CDR3 sequence: CASSTGKQVSGANVLTF. CDR3 coding DNA: TGTGCCAGCAGTACGGGTAAACAGGTATCCGGGGCCAACGTCCTGACTTTC.

The gene calls are TRBV2 and TRBJ2-1, with D unclear. V lost 1 base and J 10 bases, leaving 5 bases between the germline ends. Germline loops: CDR1 SNHLY, CDR2 FYNNEI. The CDR3 sequence is 11 residues long. The CDR3 protein is CASSEVTEQFF. DNA for the CDR3: TGTGCCAGCAGTGAAGTCACAGAGCAGTTCTTC.

The rearrangement uses TRBV6-5 and TRBJ2-2, with 9 bases aligning to TRBD1. V lost 6 bases, J lost 8 bases, and 4 bases stayed unmatched. This CDR3 spans 13 amino acids. Germline V gene lookup returns CDR1 MNHEY and CDR2 SVGAGI. CDR3 in DNA: TGTGCCAGCAGCCGGACAGGGGCTGGGGAGCTGTTTTTT. It specifies CASSRTGAGELFF.

The V call is TRBV9, the J call TRBJ1-5; maybe TRBD1 (6 bases). The V end lost 4 bases, the J end lost 8 bases, and 19 bases lay between the germline ends. The CDR3 covers 15 residues. Germline values: CDR1 SGDLS, CDR2 YYNGEE. CDR3: CASSSGSGGYKPQHF. In nucleotides, the CDR3 is TGTGCCAGCAGCTCCGGGAGCGGGGGCTATAAGCCCCAGCATTTT. Using reference TRBV9 and TRBJ1-5 for the parts outside the CDR3, the full variable domain is DSGVTQTPKHLITATGQRVTLRCSPRSGDLSVYWYQQSLDQGLQFLIQYYNGEERAKGNILERFSAQQFPDLHSELNLSSLELGDSALYFCASSSGSGGYKPQHFGDGTRLSIL.

The J gene is TRBJ2-5, the V gene TRBV14; no clear D. CDR3 length equals 14 residues. The V and J ends lost 0 bases and 4 bases respectively, with 9 bases between them. Germline values: CDR1 SGHDN, CDR2 FVKESK. CDR3 nucleotides: TGTGCCAGCAGCCAAGATACATTATCAGAGACCCAGTACTTC. It is translated as CASSQDTLSETQYF.

This rearrangement joins TRBV6-4 to TRBJ1-5; 9 bases agree with TRBD1. Germline values: CDR1 MRHNA, CDR2 SNTAGT. CDR3 length equals 15 residues. Losses at the gene ends were 4 bases for V and 5 bases for J; bases not matched to a gene: 6. This CDR3 is CASSGGQGIDQPQHF. The CDR3 DNA follows: TGTGCCAGCAGTGGGGGACAGGGTATAGATCAGCCCCAGCATTTT.

This sequence joins TRBV28 and TRBJ1-6, with 8 bases that match TRBD1. The germline V gene encodes CDR1 MDHEN and CDR2 SYDVKM. The CDR3 is 16 amino acids. The ends lost 4 bases at V and 6 bases at J; junction bases unmatched: 8. In DNA, the CDR3 is TGTGCCAGCAGTTCGGGACAGGTGACCTCTAATTCACCCCTCCACTTT. Translated, it gives CASSSGQVTSNSPLHF.

The gene calls are TRBV27 and TRBJ1-1; D is uncertain. The CDR3 runs 14 residues. V was pared by 1 base and J by 4 bases, with 10 bases between. Germline loops: CDR1 MNHEY, CDR2 SMNVEV (reference sequence). Here the CDR3 DNA reads TGTGCCAGCAGTTTATTAGGAGAATTCACTGAAGCTTTCTTT. Translation: CASSLLGEFTEAFF.